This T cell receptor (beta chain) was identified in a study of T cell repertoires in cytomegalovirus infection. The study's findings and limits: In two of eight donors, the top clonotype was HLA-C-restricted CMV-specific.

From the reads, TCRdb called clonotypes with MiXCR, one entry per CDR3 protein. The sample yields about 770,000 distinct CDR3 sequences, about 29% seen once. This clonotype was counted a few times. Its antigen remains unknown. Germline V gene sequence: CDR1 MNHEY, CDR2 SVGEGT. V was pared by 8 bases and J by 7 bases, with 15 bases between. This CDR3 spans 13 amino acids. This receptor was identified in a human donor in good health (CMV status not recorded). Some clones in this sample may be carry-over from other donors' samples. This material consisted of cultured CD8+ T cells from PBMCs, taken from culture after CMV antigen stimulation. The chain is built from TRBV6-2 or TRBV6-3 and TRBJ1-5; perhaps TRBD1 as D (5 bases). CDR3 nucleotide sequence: TGTGCCAGCGGGACGACCTATTACCAGCCCCAGCATTTT. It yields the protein CASGTTYYQPQHF.